This T cell receptor beta chain was sequenced for a study of resident and recirculating memory T cells in vitiligo. Study-wide results and limits: No single dominant TCR clone appeared; lesion clonality varied.

With regard to this clone: Its antigen is not known.

This table comes from immunoSEQ multiplex PCR, and its TCRdb copy is limited to in-frame clones, with some not included. The sample shows 40,000 to 45,000 clones, roughly 91% of them seen only once. The germline gives CDR1 SEHNR, CDR2 FQNEAQ (reference sequence). The CDR3 has 15 residues. V lost 4 bases to trimming and J lost 4 bases, with 16 bases between them. Sequencing was carried out using blood. This TCR was recovered from a male donor with vitiligo. V is TRBV7-9 and J is TRBJ1-1; weak D call: TRBD1 (6 bases). The CDR3 loop reads CASSSPQGGGTEAFF. CDR3 coding DNA: TGTGCCAGCAGCTCACCACAGGGTGGAGGCACTGAAGCTTTCTTT.